This T cell receptor beta chain was captured in a study of blood T cell repertoires in COVID-19. The germline V and J ends were trimmed by 3 bases and 5 bases, with 12 bases remaining between them. The CDR3 totals 13 residues. CDR1 is SGDLS, CDR2 YYNGEE, per germline. This clone occurred a few times. TCRdb's copy holds only in-frame clones and misses some; the assay was immunoSEQ multiplex PCR. The sample has a few hundred thousand clones, roughly 90% seen once. The rearrangement uses TRBV9 and TRBJ2-7, with unresolved D. The sequence was collected from a man between 18 and 35 years old with acute COVID-19. The material sequenced was PBMCs or T cells enriched from blood (not recorded which). CDR3 nucleotides: TGTGCCAGCAGCGACTCCCCTAGTGACGAGCAGTACTTC. It yields the protein CASSDSPSDEQYF.